The clone carrying this T cell receptor (beta chain) has just a few counts. This entry comes from a study of response to subunit inactivated influenza vaccine. The CDR3 is made up of 15 amino acids. Per germline, CDR1 KGHSH and CDR2 LQKENI. V lost 1 base and J 3 bases, leaving 12 bases between the germline ends. TCRdb called the RT-PCR reads again in MiXCR, with one record for every CDR3 protein. Here the sample spans about 570,000 distinct CDR3 sequences, approximately 10% being singletons. The same specimen was also included in a second study, on T cells expressing NK-cell markers. This second study notes: The authors made TCR beta cDNA libraries by 5'RACE template switching. This switching added a universal primer site and UMIs. Eight donors were sequenced, seven testing HCMV-seropositive and one testing seronegative. What remained unclear was the HCMV specificity of expanded NKG2C+ T cell clones.

This sequence joins TRBV18 and TRBJ1-1, with D perhaps TRBD1 (5 bases). The source was PBMCs from blood, collected on the day of vaccination. The clonotype originates from a man aged 45 to 65 who received an inactivated influenza vaccine. CDR3 in amino acids: CASSPQIQGDTEAFF. DNA of the CDR3: TGTGCCAGCTCACCACAGATTCAGGGTGACACTGAAGCTTTCTTT.